Below, 26 T cell receptor beta chains from the same sample are listed, as sequenced in a study of neurological immune-mediated disorders. TCRdb itself ran the 5' RACE reads through MiXCR, one entry per CDR3 protein. The profile shows about 71,000 distinct CDR3 sequences, 4.5% of them singletons. The sequenced sample was PBMCs. These receptors were obtained from a young man with multiple sclerosis.

This clonotype showed up many times. The chain joins TRBV6-2 or TRBV6-3 to TRBJ2-4, with TRBD2 matching over 15 bases. CDR1 is MNHEY and CDR2 is SVGEGT in the germline V gene. Trimming cost V 6 bases and J 16 bases; bases outside gene matches: 13. The CDR3 is made up of 15 amino acids. The CDR3 DNA reads TGTGCCAGCAGCAGCTCCAGGACTAGCGGGGGGGCGCACTACTTC. This translates into CASSSSRTSGGAHYF.

Ten or more counts support this clonotype. This chain uses TRBV6-1 with TRBJ1-4; D not resolved. The CDR3 runs to 13 residues. The ends were cut back, 6 bases at V and 6 bases at J, with 11 bases in the middle. CDR1 and CDR2 from the germline V gene are MNHNS and SASEGT. CDR3 protein: CASSFSRDEKLFF. The CDR3 DNA reads as TGTGCCAGCAGCTTCTCGAGGGATGAAAAACTGTTTTTT.

The J gene is TRBJ2-2, the V gene TRBV27; no clear D gene. In germline, CDR1 is MNHEY, CDR2 SMNVEV (reference sequence). The V and J ends lost 1 base and 7 bases respectively, with 16 bases between them. CDR3 length equals 16 residues. CDR3 loop: CASSLLVTRNGGELFF. Written as DNA, the CDR3 is TGTGCCAGCAGTTTATTAGTCACCCGAAACGGCGGGGAGCTGTTTTTT.

This clonotype was recorded a few times. The chain carries TRBV11-2 and TRBJ1-1; D ambiguous. Germline V lookup: CDR1 SGHAT, CDR2 FQNNGV. The V end was cut by 7 bases, the J end by 7 bases, with 16 bases between. The CDR3 runs 13 residues. CDR3 coding DNA: TGTGCCAGCATTCCTGTCACCCGGGGTGAAGCTTTCTTT. Encoded protein: CASIPVTRGEAFF.

This clonotype came up many times. The V gene is TRBV29-1, the J gene TRBJ1-1; no firm D call. Per the germline V gene, CDR1 is SQVTM and CDR2 is ANQGSEA. The CDR3 runs 10 residues. V shed 4 bases and J shed 7 bases, with 7 bases lying between them. CDR3: CSVGQIEAFF. In nucleotides, the CDR3 is TGCAGCGTTGGTCAAATTGAAGCTTTCTTT. Combining the CDR3 with reference TRBV29-1 and TRBJ1-1 gives the whole variable domain SAVISQKPSRDICQRGTSLTIQCQVDSQVTMMFWYRQQPGQSLTLIATANQGSEATYESGFVIDKFPISRPNLTFSTLTVSNMSPEDSSIYLCSVGQIEAFFGQGTRLTVV.

This clonotype was detected many times. The chain is built from TRBV5-1 and TRBJ1-1; weak D call: TRBD1 (6 bases). Germline V gives CDR1 SGHRS, CDR2 YFSETQ. This CDR3 region has 15 residues. The V and J ends lost 7 bases and 0 bases respectively, with 16 bases between them. The CDR3 spells CASSTLGAMNTEAFF. The CDR3 bases are TGCGCCAGCTCGACTCTGGGGGCCATGAACACTGAAGCTTTCTTT.

Remarks on this clonotype: A single base separates this from a much larger clone, so it may be a read error. This chain connects TRBV7-8 to TRBJ1-5; the D gene is possibly TRBD1 (5 bases). Germline lookup yields CDR1 SGHVS and CDR2 FQNEAQ. CDR3 size: 14 residues. V was shortened by 3 bases and J by 1 base, with 7 bases between the two germline ends. The CDR3 DNA reads as TGTGCCAGCAGCTTGGGACGGAGCAATCAGCCCCAGCATTTT. Residues: CASSLGRSNQPQHF.

Ten or more counts support this clonotype. The chain is built from TRBV5-1 and TRBJ1-1, with a possible D match to TRBD1 (6 bases). V was pared by 3 bases and J by 5 bases, with 14 bases between. CDR1 SGHRS and CDR2 YFSETQ come from the germline V gene. The CDR3 spans 14 residues. In DNA, the CDR3 is TGCGCCAGCAGCTCAGTGGGGCAGGGGACTGAAGCTTTCTTT. Residues: CASSSVGQGTEAFF. Full variable domain (rest looked up from reference TRBV5-1 and TRBJ1-1): KAGVTQTPRYLIKTRGQQVTLSCSPISGHRSVSWYQQTPGQGLQFLFEYFSETQRNKGNFPGRFSGRQFSNSRSEMNVSTLELGDSALYLCASSSVGQGTEAFFGQGTRLTVV.

This clonotype has at least ten counts. V is TRBV4-1 and J is TRBJ1-2; possible D gene TRBD1, 6 bases. This CDR3 is 15 amino acids long. CDR1 and CDR2 (germline): MGHRA, YSYEKL. Trimming shortened V by 0 bases and J by 13 bases, and 21 bases separated the two germline ends. CDR3 residues: CASSQDWGRPGKSTF. Written as DNA, the CDR3 is TGCGCCAGCAGCCAAGATTGGGGGCGGCCCGGGAAAAGCACCTTC.

This clonotype turned up a few times. The J gene is TRBJ1-1, the V gene TRBV4-1; D unclear. The germline gives CDR1 MGHRA, CDR2 YSYEKL. This CDR3 region has 13 residues. Deletions cut 0 bases from V and 1 base from J, with 3 bases between. CDR3 sequence (DNA): TGCGCCAGCAGCCAAGACAGGAACACTGAAGCTTTCTTT. This encodes CASSQDRNTEAFF.

This clonotype was counted ten times or more. The chain employs TRBV11-2 and TRBJ1-2, with D possibly matching TRBD1 (5 bases). Per the germline V gene, CDR1 is SGHAT and CDR2 is FQNNGV. The CDR3 length is 13 residues. V was trimmed by 3 bases and J by 6 bases, leaving 11 bases between them. CDR3: CASSLRGRDGYTF. For the CDR3, the DNA is TGTGCCAGCAGCTTGCGGGGCCGGGATGGCTACACCTTC.

The table lists this clonotype with a few counts. V gene TRBV6-5 combines with J gene TRBJ1-2; D is unresolved. With 5 bases removed from V and 3 bases from J, the gap between germline ends came to 16 bases. Germline CDR1 and CDR2: MNHEY and SVGAGI. The CDR3 contains 15 residues. This CDR3 is CASSLTHDNYYGYTF. The CDR3 DNA reads as TGTGCCAGCAGTCTTACCCATGACAACTACTATGGCTACACCTTC.

This clonotype was observed many times. The gene calls are TRBV5-5 and TRBJ2-3; TRBD2 is a possible D gene (6 bases). This CDR3 is built from 15 residues. CDR1 is SGHKS, CDR2 YYEKEE, per germline (reference sequence). The V and J ends lost 4 bases and 5 bases respectively, with 17 bases between them. The CDR3 sequence is CASSLGTYELDTQYF. In nucleotides, the CDR3 is TGTGCCAGCAGCCTCGGGACTTACGAACTAGATACGCAGTATTTT.

This clonotype was picked up a small number of times. The chain recombines TRBV10-3 with TRBJ2-7, with D possibly being TRBD1 (6 bases). Germline V gives CDR1 ENHRY, CDR2 SYGVKD. Trimming removed 3 bases from V and 1 base from J, with 7 bases in between. This CDR3 is 13 amino acids long. This CDR3 reads CAISEGQSYEQYF. The DNA for the CDR3 is TGTGCCATCAGTGAAGGACAGTCCTACGAGCAGTACTTC.

This clonotype was seen repeatedly, ten times or more. The CDR3: CAISEAVNSNQPQHF. The DNA for the CDR3 is TGTGCCATCAGTGAGGCAGTAAATAGCAATCAGCCCCAGCATTTT. The chain carries TRBV10-3 and TRBJ1-5; D remains ambiguous. The germline CDR1 and CDR2 sequences are ENHRY and SYGVKD. The CDR3 totals 15 residues. V lost 2 bases to trimming and J lost 0 bases, with 8 bases between them.

This clonotype has at least ten counts. The chain uses TRBV15 and TRBJ1-2; D remains ambiguous. Trimming cost V 6 bases and J 7 bases, with 18 bases left between them. The CDR3 covers 14 residues. Per the germline V gene, CDR1 is LNHNV and CDR2 is YYDKDF (reference sequence). The CDR3 bases are TGTGCCACCAGGATCGGGGTTTCCGTCGGTGGCTACACCTTC. This sequence encodes CATRIGVSVGGYTF.

Ten or more counts support this clonotype. The V call is TRBV27, the J call TRBJ2-2, with D hard to call. Trimming stripped 5 bases from V and 6 bases from J, with 10 bases between. Germline V gene sequence: CDR1 MNHEY, CDR2 SMNVEV (reference sequence). This CDR3 is 13 amino acids long. The CDR3 DNA reads as TGTGCCAGCAGTCCGATCGGGTCCGGGGAGCTGTTTTTT. It encodes CASSPIGSGELFF.

This clonotype was seen many times. The genes are TRBV20-1 and TRBJ1-5; 9 bases are a match to TRBD1. CDR1 is DFQATT and CDR2 is SNEGSKA in the germline V gene (reference sequence). With 3 bases clipped from V and 6 bases from J, the junction kept 3 bases outside the gene matches. The CDR3 spans 13 residues. Here the CDR3 reads CSARRDRVQPQHF. The CDR3 bases are TGCAGTGCTAGGAGGGACAGGGTTCAGCCCCAGCATTTT.

This clonotype showed up many times. V usage is TRBV20-1 and J usage is TRBJ2-3; 9 positions agree with TRBD1. Germline lookup yields CDR1 DFQATT and CDR2 SNEGSKA (reference sequence). The length of the CDR3 is 15 residues. The V gene end was trimmed by 2 bases and the J gene end by 8 bases; junction bases not matched to a gene: 11. The CDR3 reads CSARTTGTGLGTQYF. The CDR3 bases are TGCAGTGCTAGAACGACCGGGACAGGGTTGGGTACGCAGTATTTT.

This clonotype was recorded a few times. This rearrangement joins TRBV7-9 to TRBJ2-7; 9 bases agree with TRBD1. This CDR3 region has 16 residues. The germline V gene has CDR1 SEHNR and CDR2 FQNEAQ (reference sequence). V shed 6 bases, J shed 0 bases, and the junction held 9 bases outside the gene matches. The CDR3 bases are TGTGCCAGCAGTAAGGCCGGGACAGGGTCCTCCTACGAGCAGTACTTC. Its translation is CASSKAGTGSSYEQYF.

This clonotype has at least ten counts. The J gene is TRBJ2-1, the V gene TRBV10-3, with TRBD2 as a possible D gene (5 bases). Germline values: CDR1 ENHRY, CDR2 SYGVKD. The CDR3 runs 15 residues. V was shortened by 10 bases and J by 7 bases, with 23 bases between the two germline ends. CDR3 protein: CATRILVQAGNEQFF. DNA for the CDR3: TGTGCCACCCGGATACTAGTTCAGGCTGGAAATGAGCAGTTCTTC.

This clonotype was picked up a small number of times. The chain couples TRBV9 to TRBJ1-3; the D is unclear. The CDR3 has 13 residues. In germline, CDR1 is SGDLS, CDR2 YYNGEE. Trimming cost V 4 bases and J 3 bases, with 8 bases left between them. This CDR3 is CASSTRIGNTIYF. CDR3 DNA: TGTGCCAGCAGCACCCGCATTGGAAACACCATATATTTT. Drawing the rest from reference TRBV9 and TRBJ1-3, the complete variable domain is DSGVTQTPKHLITATGQRVTLRCSPRSGDLSVYWYQQSLDQGLQFLIQYYNGEERAKGNILERFSAQQFPDLHSELNLSSLELGDSALYFCASSTRIGNTIYFGEGSWLTVV.

This clonotype was recorded many times. The V and J genes are TRBV5-1 and TRBJ1-1; D uncertain. This CDR3 region has 14 residues. Trimming shortened V by 4 bases and J by 1 base, and 11 bases separated the two germline ends. From germline, CDR1 is SGHRS and CDR2 YFSETQ. The CDR3 is CASSQDRTNTEAFF. The CDR3 region has the DNA TGCGCCAGCAGCCAGGACCGAACGAACACTGAAGCTTTCTTT.

This clonotype showed up many times. V is TRBV20-1 and J is TRBJ2-7, with D possibly being TRBD1 (5 bases). V lost 0 bases to trimming and J lost 5 bases, with 11 bases between them. Germline V gene lookup returns CDR1 DFQATT and CDR2 SNEGSKA (reference sequence). The CDR3 loop spans 13 amino acids. Here the CDR3 reads CSARDPGPNEQYF. As DNA, the CDR3 is TGCAGTGCTAGAGATCCAGGGCCGAACGAGCAGTACTTC.

Many counts were recorded for this clonotype. The chain recombines TRBV11-2 with TRBJ2-5; TRBD1 matches 7 bases. Germline CDR1 reads SGHAT; CDR2 reads FQNNGV. The V segment lost 4 bases and the J segment 5 bases; nucleotides outside the gene matches: 7. This CDR3 has 14 residues. CDR3 sequence reads: CASSWDSYGETQYF. The CDR3 DNA sequence: TGTGCCAGCAGCTGGGACAGTTATGGGGAGACCCAGTACTTC. The full variable domain, in which reference TRBV11-2 and TRBJ2-5 provide the parts outside the CDR3, is EAGVAQSPRYKIIEKRQSVAFWCNPISGHATLYWYQQILGQGPKLLIQFQNNGVVDDSQLPKDRFSAERLKGVDSTLKIQPAKLEDSAVYLCASSWDSYGETQYFGPGTRLLVL.

This clonotype occurred many times. The chain uses TRBV9 and TRBJ1-2; TRBD1 aligns across 9 bases. With 0 bases clipped from V and 5 bases from J, the junction kept 5 bases outside the gene matches. The CDR3 is made up of 15 amino acids. CDR1 and CDR2 (germline): SGDLS, YYNGEE. This CDR3 is CASSVEGQGLYGYTF. CDR3 sequence (DNA): TGTGCCAGCAGCGTAGAAGGACAGGGGCTTTATGGCTACACCTTC.